Shown below are 7 T cell receptor beta chains from a single sample sequenced in a study of blood T cell repertoires in COVID-19. Clones were read by immunoSEQ multiplex PCR, and TCRdb kept only the in-frame ones, dropping some. Among tens of thousands of clones listed, 86% were seen once. Sequenced input: peripheral blood. These receptors all come from a woman at least 80 years old with COVID-19, enrolled during active disease.

V usage is TRBV7-9 and J usage is TRBJ1-6, with 8 bases identical to TRBD1. The V gene end was trimmed by 4 bases and the J gene end by 7 bases; junction bases not matched to a gene: 9. The germline CDR1 and CDR2 sequences are SEHNR and FQNEAQ (reference sequence). CDR3 length: 16 amino acids. CDR3 region: CASSSGSRGQNSPLHF. CDR3 coding DNA: TGTGCCAGCAGCTCGGGGAGCAGGGGGCAAAATTCACCCCTCCACTTT.

This clone was recorded only once. This sequence joins TRBV2 and TRBJ1-1; D may be TRBD1 (5 bases). V was pared by 6 bases and J by 3 bases, with 14 bases between. This CDR3 contains 14 residues. Germline-derived CDR1 and CDR2 are SNHLY and FYNNEI. CDR3 loop: CASSARQIHTEAFF. The CDR3 DNA is TGTGCCAGCAGCGCCCGACAGATTCACACTGAAGCTTTCTTT.

V and J are TRBV7-8 and TRBJ2-3, with 12 bases matching TRBD2. Germline CDR1 reads SGHVS; CDR2 reads FQNEAQ. V dropped 5 bases and J dropped 3; count of bases not matched to a gene: 9. The CDR3 has 17 amino acids. The CDR3 DNA sequence: TGTGCCAGCAGCCCAACGGGTGGACTAGCGGGGACAGATACGCAGTATTTT. This encodes CASSPTGGLAGTDTQYF. Full variable domain (missing parts from reference TRBV7-8 and TRBJ2-3): GAGVSQSPRYKVAKRGQDVALRCDPISGHVSLFWYQQALGQGPEFLTYFQNEAQLDKSGLPSDRFFAERPEGSVSTLKIQRTQQEDSAVYLCASSPTGGLAGTDTQYFGPGTRLTVL.

The chain links TRBV13 to TRBJ2-2; 8 nucleotides line up with TRBD2. Germline V CDR1 and CDR2: PRHDT, FYEKMQ (reference sequence). The CDR3 spans 14 residues. V trimming: 4 bases; J trimming: 5 bases; junction bases outside the gene matches: 3. The CDR3 DNA reads TGTGCCAGCAGCTCCGGGACTAGTACCGGGGAGCTGTTTTTT. This sequence encodes CASSSGTSTGELFF.

The CDR3 sequence: CASSLLAAPGNTQYF. In DNA form, the CDR3 reads TGTGCCAGCAGCTTACTAGCGGCGCCAGGAAATACGCAGTATTTT. This chain links TRBV7-9 with TRBJ2-3, with 7 positions matching TRBD2. The CDR3 runs to 15 residues. Germline CDR1 reads SEHNR; CDR2 reads FQNEAQ (reference sequence). With 2 bases clipped from V and 7 bases from J, the junction kept 9 bases outside the gene matches.

The rearrangement uses TRBV7-2 and TRBJ2-7, with 10 bases matching TRBD2. Germline V lookup: CDR1 SGHTA, CDR2 FQGNSA. CDR3 length: 15 amino acids. J lost 5 bases, V lost 4 bases, and 8 bases had no gene match. The CDR3 loop is CASSSSGGRVDEQYF. DNA for the CDR3: TGTGCCAGCAGCTCTAGCGGGGGTCGGGTCGACGAGCAGTACTTC.

The chain couples TRBV20-1 to TRBJ2-1, with no clear D. V lost 3 bases to trimming and J lost 0 bases, with 15 bases between them. The germline CDR1 and CDR2 sequences are DFQATT and SNEGSKA (reference sequence). The CDR3 totals 16 residues. The CDR3 is CSASGSLDRSYNEQFF. CDR3 nucleotide sequence: TGCAGTGCTAGTGGTAGCCTCGATCGCTCCTACAATGAGCAGTTCTTC.